Shown below are 8 T cell receptor beta chains from a single sample sequenced in a study of T cells in Graves' hyperthyroidism and ophthalmopathy. There were TCR beta CDR3 regions amplified from RNA transcripts. HTBI primers drove first-round RT-PCR of the TCR CDR3. TCRdb reprocessed the multiplex PCR reads via MiXCR and lists one record per CDR3 protein. Of 370,000 or so distinct CDR3 sequences in the sample, around 14% are singletons; the top ten hold 25% to 30%. Sequencing input: blood. The receptors were gathered from a young woman with Graves' hyperthyroidism that later progressed to Graves' ophthalmopathy.

Many counts were recorded for this clonotype. This rearrangement joins TRBV7-2 to TRBJ2-5, with 7 bases that match TRBD1. The CDR3 has 15 residues. The germline CDR1 and CDR2 sequences are SGHTA and FQGNSA. J lost 3 bases, V lost 1 base, and 5 bases had no gene match. In nucleotides, the CDR3 is TGTGCCAGCAGCTTAGTTGGAACAGGGGAAGAGACCCAGTACTTC. This sequence encodes CASSLVGTGEETQYF.

This clonotype was counted ten times or more. The V call is TRBV28, the J call TRBJ1-5; the match to TRBD1 covers 8 bases. The V and J ends lost 9 bases and 6 bases, in that order; junction bases with no gene match: 10. Germline V CDR1 and CDR2: MDHEN, SYDVKM. This CDR3 is built from 14 residues. The CDR3 reads CASTGGIRSQPQHF. The CDR3 nucleotides are TGTGCCAGTACAGGGGGTATTAGGTCTCAGCCCCAGCATTTT.

This clonotype was counted a single time. A read error may account for a junction end that differs from germline. This chain joins TRBV20-1 and TRBJ2-7, with TRBD2 identical over 15 bases. CDR1 DFQATT and CDR2 SNEGSKA come from the germline V gene (reference sequence). CDR3 length equals 15 residues. The CDR3 region has the DNA TGCAGTGCTAGAGGGACTAGCGGGGGGGGATACGAGCGGTACTTC. This gives the protein CSARGTSGGGYERYF.

Of note for this clonotype: Just one base apart from a much larger clone, this may be a read error. The chain links TRBV28 to TRBJ2-2; D assignment may be TRBD1 or TRBD2 (6 bases each). V was trimmed by 6 bases and J by 2 bases, leaving 13 bases between them. CDR1 MDHEN and CDR2 SYDVKM come from the germline V gene. The CDR3 has 15 residues. The CDR3 spells CASRTGADNTGELFF. CDR3 in DNA: TGTGCCAGCAGGACGGGGGCTGATAACACCGGGGAGCTGTTTTTT.

In this sample, this clonotype turned up many times. V gene TRBV20-1 combines with J gene TRBJ1-1, with a tentative D call TRBD1 (5 bases). This CDR3 comprises 14 residues. Germline values: CDR1 DFQATT, CDR2 SNEGSKA (reference sequence). V lost 4 bases to trimming and J lost 4 bases, with 16 bases between them. CDR3 in DNA: TGCAGTGCTACCTGGGCAGGGTATACCACTGAAGCTTTCTTT. Translated: CSATWAGYTTEAFF.

This clonotype showed up many times. This chain links TRBV30 with TRBJ2-5; possible D gene TRBD2, 5 bases. There are 14 residues in the CDR3. Germline V gene sequence: CDR1 GTSNPN, CDR2 SVGIG (reference sequence). V lost 2 bases and J 2 bases, leaving 12 bases between the germline ends. The CDR3 sequence: CAWSTRTLQETQYF. Here the CDR3 DNA reads TGTGCCTGGAGTACCAGGACTCTGCAAGAGACCCAGTACTTC.

In this sample, this clonotype turned up many times. The J gene is TRBJ2-7, the V gene TRBV2; D tentatively reads TRBD1 or TRBD2 (5 bases each). Trimming removed 6 bases at V and 10 bases at J, with 13 bases between. The CDR3 covers 11 residues. CDR1 and CDR2 from the germline V gene are SNHLY and FYNNEI. This chain's CDR3 is CASRWDLRQYF. The DNA of the CDR3 is TGTGCCAGCAGGTGGGACCTACGACAGTACTTC. Supplemented by reference TRBV2 and TRBJ2-7, the full variable domain reads EPEVTQTPSHQVTQMGQEVILRCVPISNHLYFYWYRQILGQKVEFLVSFYNNEISEKSEIFDDQFSVERPDGSNFTLKIRSTKLEDSAMYFCASRWDLRQYFGPGTRLTVT.

This clonotype turned up a few times. The chain has TRBV27 and TRBJ1-6; tentatively, D is TRBD1 (5 bases). Germline CDR1 is MNHEY and CDR2 is SMNVEV (reference sequence). The CDR3 loop spans 18 amino acids. Trimming took 3 bases from V and 1 from J, leaving 16 bases between them. CDR3 residues: CASSFIGASGSYNSPLHF. In nucleotides, the CDR3 is TGTGCCAGCAGTTTCATAGGGGCCTCTGGGTCCTATAATTCACCCCTCCACTTT.